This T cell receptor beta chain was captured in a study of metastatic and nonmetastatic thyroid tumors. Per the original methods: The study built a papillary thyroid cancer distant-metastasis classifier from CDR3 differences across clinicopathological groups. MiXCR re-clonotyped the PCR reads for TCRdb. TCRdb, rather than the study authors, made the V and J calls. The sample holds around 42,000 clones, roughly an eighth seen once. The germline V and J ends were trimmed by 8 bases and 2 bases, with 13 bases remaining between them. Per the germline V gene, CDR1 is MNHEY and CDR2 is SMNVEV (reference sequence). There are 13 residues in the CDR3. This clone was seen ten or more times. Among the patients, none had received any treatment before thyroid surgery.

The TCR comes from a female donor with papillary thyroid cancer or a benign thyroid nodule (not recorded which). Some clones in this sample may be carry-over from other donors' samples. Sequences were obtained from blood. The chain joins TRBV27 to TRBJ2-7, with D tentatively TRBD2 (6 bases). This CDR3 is CASGTEDTYEQYF. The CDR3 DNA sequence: TGTGCCAGCGGGACTGAAGATACCTACGAGCAGTACTTC.